This T cell receptor (beta chain) was identified during a study of blood T cell repertoires in COVID-19. Study details: Material from acute and convalescent COVID-19 was sourced from the United States, Italy and Spain. The analysed material was cDNA or gDNA that came from T cells, B-cell-depleted T cells, or PBMCs.

Original handling: Amplification of reference gene primers was used by the study to estimate nucleated cell counts. TCRdb's table, derived via immunoSEQ multiplex PCR, lists solely in-frame clones and lacks some. V and J calls and clone size come straight from that table; D and trimming were deduced from the DNA. The data contain 150,000 to 200,000 clones, about 86% of them singletons. V shed 4 bases, J shed 5 bases, and the junction held 10 bases outside the gene matches. Germline-derived CDR1 and CDR2 are SGHVS and FNYEAQ. This CDR3 region has 16 residues. Sequenced sample: peripheral blood. This chain joins TRBV7-6 and TRBJ2-2; 7 nucleotides align to TRBD2. This receptor was identified in a man aged 50-60 years with active or convalescent COVID-19. The CDR3: CASSYLAQGGTGELFF. As DNA, the CDR3 is TGTGCCAGCAGCTACCTGGCCCAGGGAGGGACCGGGGAGCTGTTTTTT.